The T cell receptor beta chain described here comes from a study of shared clonotypes between healthy human individuals. As concerns this clone: Its cognate antigen is unknown.

The germline gives CDR1 MDHEN, CDR2 SYDVKM. The V and J ends lost 5 bases and 4 bases, in that order; junction bases with no gene match: 4. The CDR3 is 13 amino acids. Healthy HIV-negative adults with no recent acute infections or vaccinations were recruited as donors. General observations from the study: The authors expected sequencing depth to affect clonotype sharing among donors. Represented diversity, genetic and exposure-history alike, was limited by few donors.

Once extracted for a subset, genomic DNA was divided evenly among several immunoSEQ plates. Profiling relied on immunoSEQ multiplex PCR, and the TCRdb table lists in-frame clones only, not all of them. Among hundreds of thousands of clones listed, just over 75% were seen once. The TCR comes from a woman between 40 and 50 years old in good health. Some clones in this sample may be carry-over from other donors' samples. The V and J genes are TRBV28 and TRBJ2-5; 7 nucleotides match TRBD1. Sequenced input: PBMCs. The CDR3 reads CASSAGGLETQYF. The DNA for the CDR3 is TGTGCCAGCAGTGCAGGGGGTTTAGAGACCCAGTACTTC.